The source of this TCR beta chain is a study of cytomegalovirus exposure and HLA in healthy donors. Method: immunoSEQ multiplex PCR; TCRdb's copy keeps in-frame clones and lacks some. Here the sample spans tens of thousands of clones, 96% being singletons. The CDR3 extends over 15 amino acids. Losses at the gene ends were 1 base for V and 4 bases for J; bases not matched to a gene: 4. The germline V gene encodes CDR1 LNHNV and CDR2 YYDKDF (reference sequence). The receptor was derived from a man aged 18 to 30 in good health and CMV-seronegative. V usage is TRBV15 and J usage is TRBJ2-3; 8 nucleotides agree with TRBD1. What was sequenced was PBMCs. CDR3 amino acids: CATSRGEQGADTQYF. The CDR3 DNA reads as TGTGCCACCAGCAGAGGGGAACAGGGGGCAGATACGCAGTATTTT.